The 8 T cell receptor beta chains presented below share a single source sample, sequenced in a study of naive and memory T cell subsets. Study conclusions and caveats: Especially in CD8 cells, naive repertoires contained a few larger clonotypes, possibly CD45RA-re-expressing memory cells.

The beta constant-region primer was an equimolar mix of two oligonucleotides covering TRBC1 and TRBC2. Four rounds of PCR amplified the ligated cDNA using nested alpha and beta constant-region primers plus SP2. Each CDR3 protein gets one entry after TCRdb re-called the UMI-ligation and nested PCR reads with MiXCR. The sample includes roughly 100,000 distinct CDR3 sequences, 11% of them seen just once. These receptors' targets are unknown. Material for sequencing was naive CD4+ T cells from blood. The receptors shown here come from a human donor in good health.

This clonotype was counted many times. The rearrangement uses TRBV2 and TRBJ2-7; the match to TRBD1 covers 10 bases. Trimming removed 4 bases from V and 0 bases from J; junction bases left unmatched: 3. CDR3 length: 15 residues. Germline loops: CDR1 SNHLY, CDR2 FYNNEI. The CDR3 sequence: CASSVGTGASYEQYF. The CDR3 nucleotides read TGTGCCAGCAGTGTAGGGACAGGGGCCTCCTACGAGCAGTACTTC.

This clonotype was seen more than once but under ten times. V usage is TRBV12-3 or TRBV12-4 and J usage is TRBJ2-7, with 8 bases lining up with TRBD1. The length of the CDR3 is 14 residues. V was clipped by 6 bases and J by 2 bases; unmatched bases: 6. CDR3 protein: CASRRDRRTYEQYF. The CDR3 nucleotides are TGTGCCAGCAGGAGGGACAGGAGGACCTACGAGCAGTACTTC.

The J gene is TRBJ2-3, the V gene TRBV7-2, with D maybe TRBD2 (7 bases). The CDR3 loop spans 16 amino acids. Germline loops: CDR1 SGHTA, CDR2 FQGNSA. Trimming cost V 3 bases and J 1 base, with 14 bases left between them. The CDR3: CASSFRRGQGTDTQYF. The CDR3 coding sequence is TGTGCCAGCAGCTTCCGGCGGGGGCAGGGCACAGATACGCAGTATTTT.

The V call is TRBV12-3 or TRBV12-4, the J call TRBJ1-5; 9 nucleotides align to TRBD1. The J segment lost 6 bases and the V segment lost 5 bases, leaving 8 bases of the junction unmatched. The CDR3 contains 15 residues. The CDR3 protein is CASSTETGGIQPQHF. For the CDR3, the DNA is TGTGCCAGCAGTACGGAGACAGGGGGAATTCAGCCCCAGCATTTT.

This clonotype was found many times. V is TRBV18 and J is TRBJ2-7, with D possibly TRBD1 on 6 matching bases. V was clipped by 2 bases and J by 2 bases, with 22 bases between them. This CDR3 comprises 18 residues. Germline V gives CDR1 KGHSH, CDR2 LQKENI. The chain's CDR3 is CASSPWQGLPTIAYEQYF. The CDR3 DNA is TGTGCCAGCTCACCATGGCAGGGGCTCCCCACCATCGCCTACGAGCAGTACTTC.

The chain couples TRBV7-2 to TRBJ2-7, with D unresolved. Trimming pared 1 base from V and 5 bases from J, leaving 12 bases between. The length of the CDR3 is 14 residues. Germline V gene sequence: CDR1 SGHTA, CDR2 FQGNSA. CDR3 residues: CASSLGRPLHEQYF. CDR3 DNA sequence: TGTGCCAGCAGCTTAGGCAGGCCTCTCCACGAGCAGTACTTC.

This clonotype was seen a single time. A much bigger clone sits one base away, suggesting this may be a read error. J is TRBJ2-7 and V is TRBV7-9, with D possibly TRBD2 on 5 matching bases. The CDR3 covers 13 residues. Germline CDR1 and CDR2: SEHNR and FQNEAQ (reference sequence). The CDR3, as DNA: TGTGCCATCAGCTTCGGAGGCGCCTACGAGCAGTACTTC. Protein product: CAISFGGAYEQYF. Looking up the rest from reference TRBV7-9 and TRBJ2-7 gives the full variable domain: DTGVSQNPRHKITKRGQNVTFRCDPISEHNRLYWYRQTLGQGPEFLTYFQNEAQLEKSRLLSDRFSAERPKGSFSTLEIQRTEQGDSAMYLCAISFGGAYEQYFGPGTRLTVT.

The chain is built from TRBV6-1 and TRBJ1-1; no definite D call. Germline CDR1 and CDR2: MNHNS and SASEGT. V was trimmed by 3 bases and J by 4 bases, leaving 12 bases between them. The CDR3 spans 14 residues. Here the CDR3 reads CASSEWSGSTEAFF. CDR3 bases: TGTGCCAGCAGTGAGTGGTCGGGGTCCACTGAAGCTTTCTTT.